This TCR beta chain originates from a study of OX40 agonist ivuxolimab in advanced cancers. Study information: Intravenous ivuxolimab at 0.01 to 10 mg/kg was given to patients every 2 weeks. One hepatocellular carcinoma and two cutaneous melanoma patients partially responded. Findings and caveats of the study: Averaged across samples, CD8+ T cells carried more expanded clones than CD4+ did.

Profiled with immunoSEQ multiplex PCR; TCRdb holds only in-frame clones, not every one. Of 87,000 or so clones listed, approximately 90% are singletons. Comment on this clone: Its antigen is not identified.

CDR3 length equals 17 residues. The ends lost 3 bases at V and 1 base at J; junction bases unmatched: 11. Germline V gives CDR1 SQVTM, CDR2 ANQGSEA. The sequences come from CD4+ or CD8+ T cells sorted from blood, collected in a trial of the OX40 agonist ivuxolimab. This clonotype was sampled from an adult with an advanced solid tumor such as melanoma, head and neck, liver or kidney cancer. This rearrangement joins TRBV29-1 to TRBJ2-3, with 9 bases lining up with TRBD1. Written as DNA, the CDR3 is TGCAGCGTTGATAACAGGGGGCGCGATATAGGCACAGATACGCAGTATTTT. This gives the protein CSVDNRGRDIGTDTQYF.